The subject of this entry is one T cell receptor beta chain. This sample stems from a study of blood T cell repertoires in COVID-19. Overall study: COVID-19 samples from acute and convalescent phases originated in the United States, Italy and Spain.

Authors' analysis steps: Counts of nucleated cells, estimated from reference gene primer amplification, were obtained. Assay: immunoSEQ multiplex PCR; the TCRdb copy retains only in-frame clones and omits some. For V, J and clone size, that table is used; D and trimming come from the DNA. The sample gives some 41,000 clones, 90% of which show up once; roughly 5.7% is in the top ten. Between the trimmed V and J ends, which lost 6 bases and 2 bases, there was a span of 16 bases. The CDR3 totals 16 residues. Germline-derived CDR1 and CDR2 are SNHLY and FYNNEI. The sequence was obtained from a human donor in a cohort sampled during active COVID-19. What was sequenced was peripheral blood. The chain couples TRBV2 to TRBJ2-2; perhaps TRBD1 as D (6 bases). CDR3 loop: CASSRESGANTGELFF. Written as DNA, the CDR3 is TGTGCCAGCAGCCGAGAGTCAGGGGCCAACACCGGGGAGCTGTTTTTT. Combining the CDR3 with reference TRBV2 and TRBJ2-2 gives the whole variable domain EPEVTQTPSHQVTQMGQEVILRCVPISNHLYFYWYRQILGQKVEFLVSFYNNEISEKSEIFDDQFSVERPDGSNFTLKIRSTKLEDSAMYFCASSRESGANTGELFFGEGSRLTVL.